This T cell receptor beta chain was obtained from a study of OX40 agonist ivuxolimab in advanced cancers. The CDR3 length is 17 residues. Sequencing used immunoSEQ multiplex PCR; TCRdb keeps in-frame clones, though not all of them. The top ten clones hold around 3.3% of a sample with about 58,000 clones, over 65% of them seen once. The sample in question was CD4+ or CD8+ T cells sorted from blood, obtained in a trial of the OX40 agonist ivuxolimab. The sequence was obtained from an adult with an advanced solid tumor such as melanoma, head and neck, liver or kidney cancer. The rearrangement uses TRBV1 and TRBJ2-7; the DNA was not used to check the table's D call, TRBD1. TRBV1 is labeled a pseudogene. The CDR3: CTSSQDSPGTGSYEQYF. For the CDR3, the DNA is TGCACCAGCAGCCAAGATTCCCCGGGGACAGGCTCCTACGAGCAGTACTTC.